The 25 T cell receptor beta chains presented below share a single source sample, sequenced in a study of vaccination and CD4 T cells after COVID-19. No cognate antigen is known for these TCRs. Treatment specified: roughly 10-day PBMC culture with coronavirus spike peptide pools or control peptides (ViraFEST assay). CD4+ T cells that had been cultured provided DNA sequenced with the Oncomine TCR Beta short-read assay. TCRdb itself ran the PCR reads through MiXCR, one entry per CDR3 protein. Seen here are some 11,000 distinct CDR3 sequences, 77% observed once, and the top ten hold approximately 16%. Sequencing was performed on CD4+ T cells from blood, cultured in vitro. The source of these receptors is a human donor who had recovered from COVID-19.

The chain combines TRBV6-5 with TRBJ1-4; possibly TRBD1 for D (5 bases). Germline loops: CDR1 MNHEY, CDR2 SVGAGI. This CDR3 comprises 15 residues. With 0 bases removed from V and 10 bases from J, the gap between germline ends came to 15 bases. Here the CDR3 reads CASSYSQIPGGKLFF. CDR3 coding DNA: TGTGCCAGCAGTTACTCGCAGATCCCGGGGGGAAAACTGTTTTTT.

V and J are TRBV28 and TRBJ1-6, with D tentatively TRBD1 (5 bases). Germline CDR1 is MDHEN and CDR2 is SYDVKM. The CDR3 has 19 amino acids. V lost 4 bases and J lost 0, with 19 bases in between. CDR3 region: CASSSTTGTQSSYNSPLHF. For the CDR3, the DNA is TGTGCCAGCAGTTCCACCACCGGGACGCAGAGCTCCTATAATTCACCCCTCCACTTT.

The chain carries TRBV12-3 or TRBV12-4 and TRBJ2-6, with 7 nucleotides matching TRBD1. The CDR3 has 17 residues. V was pared by 4 bases and J by 0 bases, with 6 bases of the junction left unmatched. CDR3 protein: CASSSGTVFSGANVLTF. CDR3 DNA sequence: TGTGCCAGCAGTTCAGGGACAGTGTTCTCTGGGGCCAACGTCCTGACTTTC.

This clonotype has only one observation. The chain has TRBV20-1 and TRBJ1-1; D is possibly TRBD1 (6 bases). The germline gives CDR1 DFQATT, CDR2 SNEGSKA (reference sequence). The CDR3 runs 16 residues. With 6 bases removed from V and 1 base from J, the gap between germline ends came to 21 bases. The CDR3 sequence is CSAPETRGKGNTEAFF. CDR3 nucleotides: TGCAGTGCCCCAGAAACAAGGGGGAAGGGGAACACTGAAGCTTTCTTT.

The gene calls are TRBV7-8 and TRBJ1-5; tentatively, D is TRBD1 (5 bases). CDR1 and CDR2 from the germline V gene are SGHVS and FQNEAQ. The CDR3 spans 15 residues. V gave up 5 bases and J gave up 5 bases, with 16 bases separating them. The CDR3 DNA reads as TGTGCCAGCAGCACGACCGGGACCCAGTATCAGCCCCAGCATTTT. Protein sequence: CASSTTGTQYQPQHF.

The chain recombines TRBV30 with TRBJ1-5; D not certain. From germline, CDR1 is GTSNPN and CDR2 SVGIG (reference sequence). The V end lost 2 bases, the J end lost 4 bases, and 15 bases lay between the germline ends. This CDR3 comprises 15 residues. The CDR3 DNA follows: TGTGCCTGGAGTAAGTCTTTAGGTGTTAATCAGCCCCAGCATTTT. It specifies CAWSKSLGVNQPQHF.

V and J are TRBV29-1 and TRBJ1-3, with D tentatively TRBD1 (6 bases). This CDR3 region has 13 residues. V dropped 6 bases and J dropped 0 bases, with 9 bases sitting between them. Germline V CDR1 and CDR2: SQVTM, ANQGSEA. In nucleotides, the CDR3 is TGCAGCGTCGGACAGCTCTCTGGAAACACCATATATTTT. Encoded protein: CSVGQLSGNTIYF.

This clonotype was recorded once. The J gene is TRBJ1-6, the V gene TRBV19; D possibly corresponds to TRBD1 (6 bases). Germline CDR1 reads LNHDA; CDR2 reads SQIVND (reference sequence). V was clipped by 8 bases and J by 7 bases, with 12 bases between them. The CDR3 is 13 amino acids. The CDR3 nucleotides are TGTGCCAGTTCGGCGACAGGAAATTCACCCCTCCACTTT. Translation: CASSATGNSPLHF. The complete variable domain, with remaining parts taken from reference TRBV19 and TRBJ1-6, reads DGGITQSPKYLFRKEGQNVTLSCEQNLNHDAMYWYRQDPGQGLRLIYYSQIVNDFQKGDIAEGYSVSREKKESFPLTVTSAQKNPTAFYLCASSATGNSPLHFGNGTRLTVT.

The chain has TRBV7-2 and TRBJ2-5; D unclear. CDR3 length: 14 residues. V dropped 5 bases and J dropped 5 bases, with 15 bases sitting between them. Germline V lookup: CDR1 SGHTA, CDR2 FQGNSA. As DNA, the CDR3 is TGTGCCAGCAGCCCGAACTCGGGTCGGGAGACCCAGTACTTC. Translation gives CASSPNSGRETQYF. Based on the CDR3 plus reference TRBV7-2 and TRBJ2-5, the full variable domain is GAGVSQSPSNKVTEKGKDVELRCDPISGHTALYWYRQSLGQGLEFLIYFQGNSAPDKSGLPSDRFSAERTGGSVSTLTIQRTQQEDSAVYLCASSPNSGRETQYFGPGTRLLVL.

CDR3 region: CASSRTGKDQPQHF. The CDR3 DNA follows: TGCGCCAGCAGCAGGACGGGAAAGGATCAGCCCCAGCATTTT. The chain links TRBV10-1 to TRBJ1-5, with D unclear. The CDR3 is 14 residues long. Germline V lookup: CDR1 WNHNN, CDR2 SYGVQD (reference sequence). The ends were cut back, 6 bases at V and 5 bases at J, with 14 bases in the middle.

This clonotype was seen more than once but under ten times. The chain couples TRBV15 to TRBJ2-7; D gene ambiguous. V lost 0 bases, J lost 0 bases, and 9 bases lay in between. Germline-derived CDR1 and CDR2 are LNHNV and YYDKDF (reference sequence). The CDR3 sequence is 15 residues long. The CDR3 DNA follows: TGTGCCACCAGCAGAGAGCAAGGCTACTCCTACGAGCAGTACTTC. Its translation: CATSREQGYSYEQYF. Based on the CDR3 plus reference TRBV15 and TRBJ2-7, the full variable domain is DAMVIQNPRYQVTQFGKPVTLSCSQTLNHNVMYWYQQKSSQAPKLLFHYYDKDFNNEADTPDNFQSRRPNTSFCFLDIRSPGLGDTAMYLCATSREQGYSYEQYFGPGTRLTVT.

The chain combines TRBV16 with TRBJ2-3; D not certain. The V end was cut by 3 bases, the J end by 0 bases, with 7 bases between. From germline, CDR1 is KGHSY and CDR2 FQNENV. This CDR3 contains 14 residues. Here the CDR3 DNA reads TGTGCCAGCAGCCATTTCCAAAGCACAGATACGCAGTATTTT. The encoded protein is CASSHFQSTDTQYF.

This rearrangement joins TRBV24-1 to TRBJ2-5, with unresolved D. CDR1 and CDR2 (germline): KGHDR, SFDVKD. The CDR3 extends over 13 amino acids. V lost 5 bases to trimming and J lost 1 base, with 7 bases between them. The CDR3 protein is CATSAASQETQYF. DNA of the CDR3: TGTGCCACCAGTGCCGCTAGCCAAGAGACCCAGTACTTC.

The chain couples TRBV9 to TRBJ2-7, with D possibly being TRBD1 or TRBD2 (5 bases each). The CDR3 runs 13 residues. CDR1 and CDR2 (germline): SGDLS, YYNGEE. V lost 3 bases and J lost 3, with 10 bases in between. The CDR3 DNA is TGTGCCAGCAGCGCCCGGGACCACTACGAGCAGTACTTC. Translated, it gives CASSARDHYEQYF.

This clonotype has a single count. The rearrangement joins TRBV20-1 to TRBJ1-5; 7 nucleotides match TRBD1. The germline gives CDR1 DFQATT, CDR2 SNEGSKA (reference sequence). The CDR3 loop spans 13 amino acids. Trimming at V came to 6 bases and at J to 5 bases, leaving 7 bases not matched to a gene. The CDR3 sequence: CSAKTGIDQPQHF. In DNA, the CDR3 is TGCAGTGCCAAGACAGGGATAGATCAGCCCCAGCATTTT.

The chain couples TRBV19 to TRBJ2-4; TRBD1 agrees at 7 bases. Germline V gene lookup returns CDR1 LNHDA and CDR2 SQIVND (reference sequence). With 3 bases clipped from V and 1 base from J, the junction kept 12 bases outside the gene matches. The CDR3 spans 18 residues. CDR3: CASSIYRAGGWAKNIQYF. DNA of the CDR3: TGTGCCAGTAGTATCTACCGGGCAGGGGGTTGGGCCAAAAACATTCAGTACTTC.

This rearrangement joins TRBV20-1 to TRBJ1-2; D unclear. Germline V gene sequence: CDR1 DFQATT, CDR2 SNEGSKA (reference sequence). The CDR3 has 13 amino acids. V lost 4 bases and J lost 3, with 12 bases in between. The CDR3, as DNA: TGCAGTGCTAATCCCCCGGACCACTATGGCTACACCTTC. The encoded protein is CSANPPDHYGYTF.

The chain employs TRBV7-7 and TRBJ2-2; D is uncertain. This CDR3 contains 14 residues. Germline V gene sequence: CDR1 SSHAT, CDR2 FNYEAQ (reference sequence). V was pared by 3 bases and J by 0 bases, with 5 bases between. CDR3 nucleotide sequence: TGTGCCAGCAGCTTTGGAGCGAACACCGGGGAGCTGTTTTTT. Amino acids: CASSFGANTGELFF.

The rearrangement links TRBV27 to TRBJ1-5; D gene unclear. There are 18 residues in the CDR3. Trimming stripped 5 bases from V and 8 bases from J, with 28 bases between. CDR1 and CDR2 (germline): MNHEY, SMNVEV (reference sequence). CDR3 in DNA: TGTGCCAGCAGTCGACGCGGGGATCGGACCTCAAAATCGGAGCCCCAGCATTTT. It specifies CASSRRGDRTSKSEPQHF.

The V and J genes are TRBV30 and TRBJ1-1; D remains ambiguous. Trimming cost V 2 bases and J 11 bases, with 18 bases left between them. The CDR3 has 13 amino acids. Germline CDR1 is GTSNPN and CDR2 is SVGIG (reference sequence). The CDR3 nucleotides read TGTGCCTGGAGTCAGGCTATTGCAGGCGCGGCTTTCTTT. Protein: CAWSQAIAGAAFF.

This chain uses TRBV6-2 or TRBV6-3 with TRBJ2-7; no reliable D call. CDR3 length: 15 amino acids. Germline lookup yields CDR1 MNHEY and CDR2 SVGEGT. V was shortened by 6 bases and J by 2 bases, with 17 bases between the two germline ends. CDR3 sequence reads: CASSTPLTVTYEQYF. The CDR3 bases are TGTGCCAGCAGCACACCCTTGACGGTGACCTACGAGCAGTACTTC.

The V gene is TRBV6-2 or TRBV6-3, the J gene TRBJ1-5, with D possibly TRBD1 on 6 matching bases. The CDR3 is 17 amino acids. Germline CDR1 is MNHEY and CDR2 is SVGEGT. The V gene lost 6 bases and the J gene lost 1 base, with 19 bases spanning the gap. The CDR3 is CASSPGDWGSSNQPQHF. Here the CDR3 DNA reads TGTGCCAGCAGCCCAGGGGATTGGGGATCAAGCAATCAGCCCCAGCATTTT.

The rearrangement joins TRBV7-2 to TRBJ2-5; 7 nucleotides match TRBD1. V trimming: 5 bases; J trimming: 2 bases; junction bases outside the gene matches: 5. The germline V gene encodes CDR1 SGHTA and CDR2 FQGNSA. This CDR3 has 14 residues. CDR3 DNA sequence: TGTGCCAGCAGCCCGATGGGACAGCAAGAGACCCAGTACTTC. This translates into CASSPMGQQETQYF.

CDR3 DNA: TGTGCCAGCAGCCCTACCCACGATACCACCTACGAGCAGTACTTC. It yields the protein CASSPTHDTTYEQYF. V usage is TRBV21-1 and J usage is TRBJ2-7. TRBV21-1 is shown as a pseudogene. CDR3 length equals 15 residues.

V gene TRBV20-1 combines with J gene TRBJ1-5, with D tentatively TRBD1 (6 bases). V gave up 8 bases and J gave up 4 bases, with 15 bases separating them. The CDR3 is made up of 13 amino acids. Germline CDR1 is DFQATT and CDR2 is SNEGSKA (reference sequence). The CDR3, as DNA: TGCAGTCCCCGAAGTGACAGGAATCAGCCCCAGCATTTT. Protein product: CSPRSDRNQPQHF.